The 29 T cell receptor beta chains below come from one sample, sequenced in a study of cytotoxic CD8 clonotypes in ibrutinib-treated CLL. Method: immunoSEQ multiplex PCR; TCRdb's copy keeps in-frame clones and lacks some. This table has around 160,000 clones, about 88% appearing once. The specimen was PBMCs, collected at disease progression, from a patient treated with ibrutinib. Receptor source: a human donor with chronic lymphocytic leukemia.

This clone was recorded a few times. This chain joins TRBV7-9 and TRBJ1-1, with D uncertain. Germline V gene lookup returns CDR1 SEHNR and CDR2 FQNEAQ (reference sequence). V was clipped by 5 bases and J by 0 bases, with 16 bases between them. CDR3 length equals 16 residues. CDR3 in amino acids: CASSPRGQVMNTEAFF. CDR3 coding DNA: TGTGCCAGCAGCCCTCGCGGGCAGGTCATGAACACTGAAGCTTTCTTT.

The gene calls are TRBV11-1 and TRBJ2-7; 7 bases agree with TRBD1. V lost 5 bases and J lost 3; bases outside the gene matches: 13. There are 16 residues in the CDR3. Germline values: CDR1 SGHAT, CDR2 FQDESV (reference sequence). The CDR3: CASSDLQGTYNYEQYF. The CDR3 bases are TGTGCCAGCAGCGACCTACAGGGGACCTACAACTACGAGCAGTACTTC.

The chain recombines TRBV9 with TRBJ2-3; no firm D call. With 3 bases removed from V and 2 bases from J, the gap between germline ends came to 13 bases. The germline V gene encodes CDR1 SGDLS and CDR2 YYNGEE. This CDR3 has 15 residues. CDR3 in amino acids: CASSAHPKPTDTQYF. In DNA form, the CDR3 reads TGTGCCAGCAGCGCACACCCTAAGCCCACAGATACGCAGTATTTT.

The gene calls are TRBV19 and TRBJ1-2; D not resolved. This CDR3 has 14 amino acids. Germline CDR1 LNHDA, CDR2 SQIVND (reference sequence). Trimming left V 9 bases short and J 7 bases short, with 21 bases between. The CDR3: CASRRVEDVGGYTF. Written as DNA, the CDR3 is TGTGCCAGCCGCCGAGTGGAGGATGTCGGTGGCTACACCTTC.

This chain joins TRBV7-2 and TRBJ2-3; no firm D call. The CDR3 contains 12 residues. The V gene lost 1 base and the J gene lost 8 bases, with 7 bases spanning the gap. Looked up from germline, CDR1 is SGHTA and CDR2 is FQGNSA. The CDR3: CASSLVERTQYF. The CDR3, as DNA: TGTGCCAGCAGCTTAGTGGAGCGTACGCAGTATTTT.

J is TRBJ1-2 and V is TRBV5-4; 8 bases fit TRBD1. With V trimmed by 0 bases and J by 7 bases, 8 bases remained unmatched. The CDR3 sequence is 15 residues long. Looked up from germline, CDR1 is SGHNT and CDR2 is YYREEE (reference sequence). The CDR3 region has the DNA TGTGCCAGCAGCTTGGCAGGGGGCAGGGCCGTTGGCTACACCTTC. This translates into CASSLAGGRAVGYTF.

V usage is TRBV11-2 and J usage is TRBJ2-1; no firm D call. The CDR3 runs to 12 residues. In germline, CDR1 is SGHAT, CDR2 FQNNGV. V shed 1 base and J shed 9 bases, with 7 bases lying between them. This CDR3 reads CASSLVPGEQFF. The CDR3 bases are TGTGCCAGCAGCTTAGTCCCGGGTGAGCAGTTCTTC.

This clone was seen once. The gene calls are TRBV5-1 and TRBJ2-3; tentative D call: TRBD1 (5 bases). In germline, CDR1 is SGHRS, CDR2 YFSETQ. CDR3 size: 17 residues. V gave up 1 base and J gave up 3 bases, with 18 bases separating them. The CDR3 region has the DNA TGCGCCAGCAGCTTGCCGACGGACACACAAGGGACAGATACGCAGTATTTT. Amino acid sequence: CASSLPTDTQGTDTQYF.

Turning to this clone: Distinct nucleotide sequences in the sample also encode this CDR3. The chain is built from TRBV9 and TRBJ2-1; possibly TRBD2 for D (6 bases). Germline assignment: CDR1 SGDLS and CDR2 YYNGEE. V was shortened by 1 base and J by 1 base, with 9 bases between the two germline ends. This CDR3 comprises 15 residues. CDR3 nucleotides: TGTGCCAGCAGCGTACTCGCGGGGTCCTACAATGAGCAGTTCTTC. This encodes CASSVLAGSYNEQFF.

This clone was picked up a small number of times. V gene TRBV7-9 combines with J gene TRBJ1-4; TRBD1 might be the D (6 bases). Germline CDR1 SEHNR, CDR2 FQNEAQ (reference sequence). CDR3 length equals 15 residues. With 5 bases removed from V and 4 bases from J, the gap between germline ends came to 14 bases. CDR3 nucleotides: TGTGCCAGCAGCCCGTCTCAGGGGCGTAATGAAAAACTGTTTTTT. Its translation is CASSPSQGRNEKLFF.

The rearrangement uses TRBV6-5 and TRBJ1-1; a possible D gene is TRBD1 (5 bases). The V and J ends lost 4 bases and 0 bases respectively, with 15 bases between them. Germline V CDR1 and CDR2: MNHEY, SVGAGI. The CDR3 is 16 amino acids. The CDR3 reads CASSLNGDLMNTEAFF. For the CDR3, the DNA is TGTGCCAGCAGTTTAAATGGGGACCTGATGAACACTGAAGCTTTCTTT.

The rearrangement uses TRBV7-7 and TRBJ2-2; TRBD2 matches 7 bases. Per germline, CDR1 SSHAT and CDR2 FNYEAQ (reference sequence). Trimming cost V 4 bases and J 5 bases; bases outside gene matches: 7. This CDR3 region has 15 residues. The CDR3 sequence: CASSSGLGGTGELFF. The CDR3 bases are TGTGCCAGCAGCTCGGGCTTGGGAGGGACCGGGGAGCTGTTTTTT.

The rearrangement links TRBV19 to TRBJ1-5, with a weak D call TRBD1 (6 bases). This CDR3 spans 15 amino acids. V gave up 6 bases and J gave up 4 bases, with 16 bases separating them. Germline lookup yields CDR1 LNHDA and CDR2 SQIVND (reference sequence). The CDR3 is CASRSQGIENQPQHF. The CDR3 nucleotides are TGTGCCAGTAGGTCACAGGGTATTGAGAATCAGCCCCAGCATTTT. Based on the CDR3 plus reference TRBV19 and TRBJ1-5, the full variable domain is DGGITQSPKYLFRKEGQNVTLSCEQNLNHDAMYWYRQDPGQGLRLIYYSQIVNDFQKGDIAEGYSVSREKKESFPLTVTSAQKNPTAFYLCASRSQGIENQPQHFGDGTRLSIL.

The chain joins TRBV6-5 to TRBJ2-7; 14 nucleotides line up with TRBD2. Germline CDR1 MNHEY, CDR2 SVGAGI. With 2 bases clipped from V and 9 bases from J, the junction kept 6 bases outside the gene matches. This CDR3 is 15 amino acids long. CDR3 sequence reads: CASSYGGTSGGLQYF. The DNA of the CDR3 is TGTGCCAGCAGTTACGGCGGGACTAGCGGGGGATTGCAGTACTTC.

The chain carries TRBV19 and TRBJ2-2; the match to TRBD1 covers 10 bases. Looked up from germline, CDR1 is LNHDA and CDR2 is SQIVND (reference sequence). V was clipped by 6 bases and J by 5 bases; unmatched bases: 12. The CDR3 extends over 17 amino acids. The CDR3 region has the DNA TGTGCCAGTAGCGTCAGGGGAGGGACAGGGGCGACCGGGGAGCTGTTTTTT. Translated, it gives CASSVRGGTGATGELFF. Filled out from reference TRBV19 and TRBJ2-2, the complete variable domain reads DGGITQSPKYLFRKEGQNVTLSCEQNLNHDAMYWYRQDPGQGLRLIYYSQIVNDFQKGDIAEGYSVSREKKESFPLTVTSAQKNPTAFYLCASSVRGGTGATGELFFGEGSRLTVL.

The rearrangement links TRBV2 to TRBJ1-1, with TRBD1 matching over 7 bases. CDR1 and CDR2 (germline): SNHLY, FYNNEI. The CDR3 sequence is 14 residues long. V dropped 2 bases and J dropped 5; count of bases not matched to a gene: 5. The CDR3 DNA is TGTGCCAGCAGTGAACTACAGGGGTTTACTGAAGCTTTCTTT. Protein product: CASSELQGFTEAFF.

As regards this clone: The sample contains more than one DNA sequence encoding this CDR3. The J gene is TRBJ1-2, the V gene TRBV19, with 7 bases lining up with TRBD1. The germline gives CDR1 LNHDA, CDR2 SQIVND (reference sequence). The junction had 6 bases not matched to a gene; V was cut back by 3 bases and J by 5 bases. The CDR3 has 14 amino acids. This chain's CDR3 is CASSIRQGGYGYTF. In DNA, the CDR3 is TGTGCCAGTAGTATCCGACAGGGTGGGTATGGCTACACCTTC.

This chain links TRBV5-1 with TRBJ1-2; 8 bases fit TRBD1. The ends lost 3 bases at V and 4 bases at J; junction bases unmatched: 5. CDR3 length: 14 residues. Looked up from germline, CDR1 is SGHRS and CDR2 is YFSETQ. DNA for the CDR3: TGCGCCAGCAGCTGGGGGACAGGCACCTATGGCTACACCTTC. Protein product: CASSWGTGTYGYTF.

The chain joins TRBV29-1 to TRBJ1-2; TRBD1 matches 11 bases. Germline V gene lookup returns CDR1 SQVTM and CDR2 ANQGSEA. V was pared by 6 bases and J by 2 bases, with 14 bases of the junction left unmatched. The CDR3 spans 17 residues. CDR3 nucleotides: TGCAGCGTCTCCCCGTCGGACAGGGGGCATTTCAACTATGGCTACACCTTC. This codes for CSVSPSDRGHFNYGYTF. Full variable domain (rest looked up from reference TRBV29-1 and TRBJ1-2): SAVISQKPSRDICQRGTSLTIQCQVDSQVTMMFWYRQQPGQSLTLIATANQGSEATYESGFVIDKFPISRPNLTFSTLTVSNMSPEDSSIYLCSVSPSDRGHFNYGYTFGSGTRLTVV.

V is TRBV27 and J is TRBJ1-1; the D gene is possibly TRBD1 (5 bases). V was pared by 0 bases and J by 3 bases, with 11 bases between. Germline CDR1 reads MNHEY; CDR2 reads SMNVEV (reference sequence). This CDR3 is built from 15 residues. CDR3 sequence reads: CASSLSQGPYTEAFF. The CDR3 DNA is TGTGCCAGCAGTTTATCGCAGGGACCATACACTGAAGCTTTCTTT.

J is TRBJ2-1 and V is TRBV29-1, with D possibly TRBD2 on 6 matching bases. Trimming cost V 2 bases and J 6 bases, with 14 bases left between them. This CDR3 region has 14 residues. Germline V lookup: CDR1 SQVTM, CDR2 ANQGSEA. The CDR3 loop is CSVELGGKPNEQFF. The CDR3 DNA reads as TGCAGCGTTGAATTGGGGGGTAAGCCCAATGAGCAGTTCTTC.

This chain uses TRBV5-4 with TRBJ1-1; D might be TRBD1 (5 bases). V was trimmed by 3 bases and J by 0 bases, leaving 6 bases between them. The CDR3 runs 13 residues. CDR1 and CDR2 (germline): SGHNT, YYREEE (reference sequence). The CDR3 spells CASSSGVNTEAFF. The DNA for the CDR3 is TGTGCCAGCAGCTCGGGGGTGAACACTGAAGCTTTCTTT.

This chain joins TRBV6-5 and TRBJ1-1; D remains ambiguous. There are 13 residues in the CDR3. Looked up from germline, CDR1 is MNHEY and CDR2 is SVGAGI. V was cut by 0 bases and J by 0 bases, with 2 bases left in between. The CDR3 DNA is TGTGCCAGCAGTTACTCTTTGAACACTGAAGCTTTCTTT. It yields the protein CASSYSLNTEAFF.

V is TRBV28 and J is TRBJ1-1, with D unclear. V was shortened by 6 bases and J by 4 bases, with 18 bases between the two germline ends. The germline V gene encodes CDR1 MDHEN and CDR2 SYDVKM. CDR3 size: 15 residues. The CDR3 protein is CASRPIVGLGTEAFF. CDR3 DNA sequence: TGTGCCAGCAGACCAATTGTGGGGTTGGGCACTGAAGCTTTCTTT.

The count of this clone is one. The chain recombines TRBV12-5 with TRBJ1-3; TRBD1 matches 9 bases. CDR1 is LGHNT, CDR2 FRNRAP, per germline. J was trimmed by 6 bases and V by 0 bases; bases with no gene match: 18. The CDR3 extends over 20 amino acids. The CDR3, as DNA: TGTGCTAGTGGTTTGGTAATACTTAACGGGACAGGGACGAGAACAAACACCATATATTTT. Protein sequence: CASGLVILNGTGTRTNTIYF. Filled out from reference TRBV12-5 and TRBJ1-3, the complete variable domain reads DARVTQTPRHKVTEMGQEVTMRCQPILGHNTVFWYRQTMMQGLELLAYFRNRAPLDDSGMPKDRFSAEMPDATLATLKIQPSEPRDSAVYFCASGLVILNGTGTRTNTIYFGEGSWLTVV.

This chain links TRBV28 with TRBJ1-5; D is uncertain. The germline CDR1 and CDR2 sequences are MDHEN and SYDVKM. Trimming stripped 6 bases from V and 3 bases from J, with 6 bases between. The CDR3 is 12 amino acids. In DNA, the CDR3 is TGTGCCAGCAGACTAACCAATCAGCCCCAGCATTTT. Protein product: CASRLTNQPQHF.

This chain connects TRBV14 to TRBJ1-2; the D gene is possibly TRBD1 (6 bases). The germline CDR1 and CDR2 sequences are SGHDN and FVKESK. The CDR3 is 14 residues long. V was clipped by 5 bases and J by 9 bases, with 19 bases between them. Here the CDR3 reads CASSLITGSGRYTF. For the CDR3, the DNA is TGTGCCAGCAGCTTAATTACAGGGTCCGGTCGCTACACCTTC.

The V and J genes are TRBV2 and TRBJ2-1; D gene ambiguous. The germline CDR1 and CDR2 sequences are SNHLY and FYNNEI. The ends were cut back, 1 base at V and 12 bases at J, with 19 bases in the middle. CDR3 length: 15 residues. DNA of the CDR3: TGTGCCAGCAGTGAAGGTTTGTACCCTCCCCCAGGGCAGTTCTTC. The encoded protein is CASSEGLYPPPGQFF.

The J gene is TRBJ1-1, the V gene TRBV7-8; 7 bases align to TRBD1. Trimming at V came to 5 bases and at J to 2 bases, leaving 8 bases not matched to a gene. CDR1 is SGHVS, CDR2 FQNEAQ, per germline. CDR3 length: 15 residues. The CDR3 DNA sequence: TGTGCCAGCAGCGCCCCACAGGGGACAAACACTGAAGCTTTCTTT. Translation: CASSAPQGTNTEAFF. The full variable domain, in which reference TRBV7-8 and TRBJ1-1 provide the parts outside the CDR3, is GAGVSQSPRYKVAKRGQDVALRCDPISGHVSLFWYQQALGQGPEFLTYFQNEAQLDKSGLPSDRFFAERPEGSVSTLKIQRTQQEDSAVYLCASSAPQGTNTEAFFGQGTRLTVV.